This T cell receptor beta chain was captured in a study of ipilimumab plus nivolumab after autologous stem cell transplantation. Study as a whole: Myeloma cases were transplant-naive high-risk or relapsed within 3 years post first autologous transplant.

Starting 14 to 28 days after autologous transplant, ipilimumab 1 mg/kg was given. The table came from immunoSEQ multiplex PCR; TCRdb's copy has only in-frame clones and leaves some out. This table has around 5,700 clones, around 91% appearing once. The sequenced sample was PBMCs, obtained in a trial of ipilimumab plus nivolumab as post-transplant consolidation. The receptor's source is a female donor with multiple myeloma.

The CDR3 DNA is TGTGCCAGCAGCTCAGGGGGGAGAGGCGGGGAGACCCAGTACTTC. This encodes CASSSGGRGGETQYF. V and J are TRBV5-6 and TRBJ2-5; D is possibly TRBD1 (7 bases). V gave up 3 bases and J gave up 5 bases, with 17 bases separating them. The CDR3 runs 15 residues. The germline CDR1 and CDR2 sequences are SGHDT and YYEEEE.